Reported below is one TCR beta chain. Its antigen is still unknown. This sample stems from a study of T cell responses to AZD1222 COVID-19 vaccine. Study-wide points: Nearly half of spike-specific TCRs reportedly go after variant regions that carry no mutations. Females outnumbered males among donors, who were mostly white British; clonal diversity was possibly underestimated.

Libraries were prepared by immunoSEQ multiplex PCR; TCRdb keeps only in-frame clonotypes and omits some of them. The sample has about 100,000 clones; just over 85% are singletons. V was trimmed by 4 bases and J by 2 bases, leaving 11 bases between them. There are 14 residues in the CDR3. From germline, CDR1 is LGHDT and CDR2 YNNKEL (reference sequence). The gene calls are TRBV3-1 (or the pseudogene TRBV3-2) and TRBJ2-5; D possibly corresponds to TRBD2 (6 bases). The starting material was peripheral blood, obtained on day 0 of AZD1222 vaccination. This TCR came from an adult in good health. The DNA for the CDR3 is TGTGCCAGCAGCCTCGGGAGAATTCAAGAGACCCAGTACTTC. Protein product: CASSLGRIQETQYF.